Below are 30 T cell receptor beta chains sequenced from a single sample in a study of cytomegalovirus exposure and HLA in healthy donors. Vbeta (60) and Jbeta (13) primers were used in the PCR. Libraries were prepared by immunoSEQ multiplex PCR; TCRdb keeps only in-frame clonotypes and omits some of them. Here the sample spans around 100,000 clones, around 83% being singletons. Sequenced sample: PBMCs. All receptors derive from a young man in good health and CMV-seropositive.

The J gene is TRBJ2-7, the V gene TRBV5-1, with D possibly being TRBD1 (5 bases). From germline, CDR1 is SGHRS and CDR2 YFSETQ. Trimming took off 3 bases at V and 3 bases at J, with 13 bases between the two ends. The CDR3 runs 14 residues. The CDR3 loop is CASSYLTEHYEQYF. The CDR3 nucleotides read TGCGCCAGCAGCTACCTGACAGAGCACTACGAGCAGTACTTC. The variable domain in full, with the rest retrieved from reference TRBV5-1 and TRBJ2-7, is KAGVTQTPRYLIKTRGQQVTLSCSPISGHRSVSWYQQTPGQGLQFLFEYFSETQRNKGNFPGRFSGRQFSNSRSEMNVSTLELGDSALYLCASSYLTEHYEQYFGPGTRLTVT.

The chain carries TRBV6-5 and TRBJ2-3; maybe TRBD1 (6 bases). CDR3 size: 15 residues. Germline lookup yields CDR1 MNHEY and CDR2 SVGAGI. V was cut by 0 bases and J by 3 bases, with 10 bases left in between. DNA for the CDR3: TGTGCCAGCAGTTACTCGGTCACAGGGACAGATACGCAGTATTTT. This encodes CASSYSVTGTDTQYF.

CDR3 coding DNA: TGCAGCGTGACTAGCTCGGGGGAGACCCAGTACTTC. Its protein is CSVTSSGETQYF. The chain links TRBV29-1 to TRBJ2-5; 7 bases line up with TRBD2. CDR1 is SQVTM and CDR2 is ANQGSEA in the germline V gene. The CDR3 loop spans 12 amino acids. Trimming at V came to 6 bases and at J to 5 bases, leaving 6 bases not matched to a gene.

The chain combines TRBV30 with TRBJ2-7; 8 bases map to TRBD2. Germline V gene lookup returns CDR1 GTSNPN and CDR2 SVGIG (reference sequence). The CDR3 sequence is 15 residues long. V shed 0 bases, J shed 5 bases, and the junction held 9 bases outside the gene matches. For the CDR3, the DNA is TGTGCCTGGAGTGTACCGGGACTAGGGGTCGACGAGCAGTACGTC. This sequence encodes CAWSVPGLGVDEQYV.

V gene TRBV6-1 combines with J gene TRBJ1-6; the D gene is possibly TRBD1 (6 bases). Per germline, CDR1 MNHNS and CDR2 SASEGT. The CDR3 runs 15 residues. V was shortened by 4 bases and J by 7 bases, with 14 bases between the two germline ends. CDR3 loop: CASSVGHPKNSPLHF. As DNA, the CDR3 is TGTGCCAGCAGTGTGGGACACCCGAAAAATTCACCCCTCCACTTT.

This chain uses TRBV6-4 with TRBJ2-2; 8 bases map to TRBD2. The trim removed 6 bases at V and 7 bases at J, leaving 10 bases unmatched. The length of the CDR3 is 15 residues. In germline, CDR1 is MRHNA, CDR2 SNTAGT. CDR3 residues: CASRRSGSGVGELFF. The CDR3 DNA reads TGTGCCAGCAGGAGGAGCGGGAGCGGGGTCGGGGAGCTGTTTTTT.

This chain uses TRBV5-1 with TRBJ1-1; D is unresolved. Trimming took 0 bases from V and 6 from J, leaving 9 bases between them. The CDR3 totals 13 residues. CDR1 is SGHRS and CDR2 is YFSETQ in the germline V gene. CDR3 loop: CASSLEQRAEAFF. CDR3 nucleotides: TGCGCCAGCAGCTTGGAACAGCGGGCTGAAGCTTTCTTT.

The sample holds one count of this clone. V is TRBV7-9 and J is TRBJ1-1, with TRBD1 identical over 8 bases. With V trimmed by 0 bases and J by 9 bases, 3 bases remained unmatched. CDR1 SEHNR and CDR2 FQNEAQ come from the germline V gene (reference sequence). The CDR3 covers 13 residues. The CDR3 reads CASSLAQGVKAFF. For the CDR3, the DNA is TGTGCCAGCAGCTTAGCACAGGGGGTGAAAGCTTTCTTT.

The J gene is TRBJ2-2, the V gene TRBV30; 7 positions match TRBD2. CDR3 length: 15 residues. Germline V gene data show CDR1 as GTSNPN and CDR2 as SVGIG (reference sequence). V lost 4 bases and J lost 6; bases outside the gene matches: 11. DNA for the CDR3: TGTGCCTGGACTAGGGGCATAGCGGGCCCCGGGGAGCTGTTTTTT. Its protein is CAWTRGIAGPGELFF. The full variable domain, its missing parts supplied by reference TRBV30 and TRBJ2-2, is SQTIHQWPATLVQPVGSPLSLECTVEGTSNPNLYWYRQAAGRGLQLLFYSVGIGQISSEVPQNLSASRPQDRQFILSSKKLLLSDSGFYLCAWTRGIAGPGELFFGEGSRLTVL.

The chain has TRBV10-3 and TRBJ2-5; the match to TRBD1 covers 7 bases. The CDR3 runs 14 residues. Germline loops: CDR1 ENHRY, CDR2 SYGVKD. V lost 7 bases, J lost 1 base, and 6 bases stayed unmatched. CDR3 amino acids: CAINTGTAQETQYF. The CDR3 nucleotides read TGTGCCATCAACACCGGGACAGCCCAAGAGACCCAGTACTTC.

The CDR3 region is CASSPTDRAGAEAFF. Written as DNA, the CDR3 is TGCGCCAGCAGCCCAACGGACAGGGCTGGGGCTGAAGCTTTCTTT. The V and J genes are TRBV5-1 and TRBJ1-1, with 8 bases fitting TRBD1. The CDR3 is 15 amino acids. The ends lost 4 bases at V and 6 bases at J; junction bases unmatched: 11. CDR1 and CDR2 (germline): SGHRS, YFSETQ. Filled out from reference TRBV5-1 and TRBJ1-1, the complete variable domain reads KAGVTQTPRYLIKTRGQQVTLSCSPISGHRSVSWYQQTPGQGLQFLFEYFSETQRNKGNFPGRFSGRQFSNSRSEMNVSTLELGDSALYLCASSPTDRAGAEAFFGQGTRLTVV.

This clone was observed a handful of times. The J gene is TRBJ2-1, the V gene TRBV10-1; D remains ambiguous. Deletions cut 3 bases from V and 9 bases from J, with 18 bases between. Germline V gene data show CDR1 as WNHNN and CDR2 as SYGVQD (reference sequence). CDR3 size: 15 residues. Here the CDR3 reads CASSEVSGERVEQFF. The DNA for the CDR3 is TGCGCCAGCAGTGAAGTTTCCGGTGAACGGGTTGAGCAGTTCTTC.

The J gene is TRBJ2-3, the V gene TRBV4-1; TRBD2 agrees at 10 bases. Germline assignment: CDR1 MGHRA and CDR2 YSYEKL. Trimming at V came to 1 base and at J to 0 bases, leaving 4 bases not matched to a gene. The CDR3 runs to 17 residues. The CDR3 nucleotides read TGCGCCAGCAGCCAAGCCCTAGCGGGGGTCAGCACAGATACGCAGTATTTT. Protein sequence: CASSQALAGVSTDTQYF.

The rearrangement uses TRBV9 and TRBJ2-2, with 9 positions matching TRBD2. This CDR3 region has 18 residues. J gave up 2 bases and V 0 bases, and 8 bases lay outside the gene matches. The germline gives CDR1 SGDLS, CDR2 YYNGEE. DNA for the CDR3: TGTGCCAGCAGCGTAGGTATGGCGGGGGGGCCCAACACCGGGGAGCTGTTTTTT. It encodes CASSVGMAGGPNTGELFF.

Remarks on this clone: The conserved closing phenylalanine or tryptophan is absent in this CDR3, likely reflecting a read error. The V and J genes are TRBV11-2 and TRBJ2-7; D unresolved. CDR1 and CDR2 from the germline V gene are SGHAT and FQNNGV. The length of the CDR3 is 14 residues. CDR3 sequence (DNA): TGTGCCAGCAGCATAGAGGCAGGCGACTACGAGCAGTACTTA. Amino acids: CASSIEAGDYEQYL.

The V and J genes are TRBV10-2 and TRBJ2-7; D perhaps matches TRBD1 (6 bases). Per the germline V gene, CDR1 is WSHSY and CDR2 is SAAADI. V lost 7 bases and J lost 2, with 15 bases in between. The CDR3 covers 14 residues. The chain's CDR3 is CASMEDRSPYEQYF. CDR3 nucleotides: TGCGCCAGCATGGAAGACAGGTCCCCCTACGAGCAGTACTTC.

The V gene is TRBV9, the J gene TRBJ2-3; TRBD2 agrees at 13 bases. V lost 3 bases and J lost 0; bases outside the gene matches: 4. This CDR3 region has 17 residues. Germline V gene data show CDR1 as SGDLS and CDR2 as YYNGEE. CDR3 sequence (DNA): TGTGCCAGCAGCGCAAGGACTAGCGGGGGTAGCACAGATACGCAGTATTTT. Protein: CASSARTSGGSTDTQYF.

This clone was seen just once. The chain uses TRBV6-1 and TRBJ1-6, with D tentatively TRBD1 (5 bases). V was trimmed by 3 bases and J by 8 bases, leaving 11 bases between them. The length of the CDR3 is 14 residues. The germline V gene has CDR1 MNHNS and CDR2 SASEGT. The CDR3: CASSDVSGYSPLHF. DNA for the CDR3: TGTGCCAGCAGTGATGTTTCAGGGTATTCACCCCTCCACTTT.

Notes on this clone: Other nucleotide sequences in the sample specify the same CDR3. The CDR3 loop is CASSFGPGLEADTQYF. In DNA, the CDR3 is TGTGCCAGCAGCTTTGGACCGGGACTAGAAGCAGATACGCAGTATTTT. The genes are TRBV9 and TRBJ2-3; 8 bases match TRBD2. J gave up 4 bases and V 4 bases, and 11 bases lay outside the gene matches. The CDR3 is 16 amino acids. From germline, CDR1 is SGDLS and CDR2 YYNGEE.

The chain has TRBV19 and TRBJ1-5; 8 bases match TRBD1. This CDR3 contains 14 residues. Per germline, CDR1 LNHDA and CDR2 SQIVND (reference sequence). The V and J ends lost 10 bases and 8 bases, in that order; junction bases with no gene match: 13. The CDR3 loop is CATHYDRGGKPQHF. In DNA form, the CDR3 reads TGTGCCACCCACTACGACAGGGGAGGTAAGCCCCAGCATTTT.

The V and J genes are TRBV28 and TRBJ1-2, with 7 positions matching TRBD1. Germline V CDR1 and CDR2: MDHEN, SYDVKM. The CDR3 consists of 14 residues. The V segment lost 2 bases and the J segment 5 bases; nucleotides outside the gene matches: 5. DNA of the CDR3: TGTGCCAGCAGTTTAGCAGGGGGTGGGTATGGCTACACCTTC. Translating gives CASSLAGGGYGYTF.

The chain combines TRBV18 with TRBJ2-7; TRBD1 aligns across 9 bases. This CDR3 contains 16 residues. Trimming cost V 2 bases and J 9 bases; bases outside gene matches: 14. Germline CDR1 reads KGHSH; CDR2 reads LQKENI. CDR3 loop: CASSPSLPGQGSSQYF. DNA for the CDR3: TGTGCCAGCTCACCAAGCCTACCGGGACAGGGATCATCGCAGTACTTC.

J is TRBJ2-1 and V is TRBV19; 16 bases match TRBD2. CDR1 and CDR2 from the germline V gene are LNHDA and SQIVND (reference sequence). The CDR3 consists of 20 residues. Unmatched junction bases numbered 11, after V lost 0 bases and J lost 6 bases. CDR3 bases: TGTGCCAGTAGTATAGATCGGCCGGGACTAGCGGGAGGGCAAACCAATGAGCAGTTCTTC. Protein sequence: CASSIDRPGLAGGQTNEQFF.

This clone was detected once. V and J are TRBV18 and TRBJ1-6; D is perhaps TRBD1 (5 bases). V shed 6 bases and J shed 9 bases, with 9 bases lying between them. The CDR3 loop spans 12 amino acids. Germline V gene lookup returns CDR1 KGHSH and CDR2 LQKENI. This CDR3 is CASSLDSSPLHF. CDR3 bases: TGTGCCAGCTCCCTAGACAGTTCACCCCTCCACTTT.

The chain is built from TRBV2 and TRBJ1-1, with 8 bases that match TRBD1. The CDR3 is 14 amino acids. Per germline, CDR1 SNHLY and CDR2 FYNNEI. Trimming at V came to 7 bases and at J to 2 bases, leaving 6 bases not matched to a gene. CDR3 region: CASTTGGGNTEAFF. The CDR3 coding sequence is TGTGCCAGCACTACAGGGGGAGGAAACACTGAAGCTTTCTTT.

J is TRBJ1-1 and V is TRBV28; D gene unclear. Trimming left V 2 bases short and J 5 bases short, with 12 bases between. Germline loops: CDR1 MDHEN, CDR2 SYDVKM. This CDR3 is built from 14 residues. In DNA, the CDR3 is TGTGCCAGCAGTTTAGGGCCCTTTGGGACTGAAGCTTTCTTT. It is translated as CASSLGPFGTEAFF. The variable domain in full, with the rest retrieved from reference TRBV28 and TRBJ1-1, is DVKVTQSSRYLVKRTGEKVFLECVQDMDHENMFWYRQDPGLGLRLIYFSYDVKMKEKGDIPEGYSVSREKKERFSLILESASTNQTSMYLCASSLGPFGTEAFFGQGTRLTVV.

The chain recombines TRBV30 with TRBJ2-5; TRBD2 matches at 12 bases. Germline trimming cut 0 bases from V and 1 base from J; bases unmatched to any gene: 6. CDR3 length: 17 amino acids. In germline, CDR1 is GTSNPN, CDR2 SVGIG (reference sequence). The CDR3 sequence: CAWSVRRTSGTQETQYF. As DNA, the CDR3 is TGTGCCTGGAGTGTAAGGAGGACTAGCGGGACCCAAGAGACCCAGTACTTC.

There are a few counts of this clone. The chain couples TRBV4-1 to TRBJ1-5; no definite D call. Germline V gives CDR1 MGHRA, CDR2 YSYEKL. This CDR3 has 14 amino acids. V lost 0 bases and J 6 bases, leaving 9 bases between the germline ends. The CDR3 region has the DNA TGCGCCAGCAGCCAAGAAAGACTGAGTCAGCCCCAGCATTTT. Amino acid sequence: CASSQERLSQPQHF.

CDR3 nucleotides: TGTGCCAGCAGCTTGCGCCAGGGGAGCTACGAGCAGTACTTC. It translates to CASSLRQGSYEQYF. This chain connects TRBV7-2 to TRBJ2-5; tentative D call: TRBD1 (6 bases). The end of the DNA fits TRBJ2-7 better, so the J call may be wrong. The CDR3 loop spans 14 amino acids. From germline, CDR1 is SGHTA and CDR2 FQGNSA.

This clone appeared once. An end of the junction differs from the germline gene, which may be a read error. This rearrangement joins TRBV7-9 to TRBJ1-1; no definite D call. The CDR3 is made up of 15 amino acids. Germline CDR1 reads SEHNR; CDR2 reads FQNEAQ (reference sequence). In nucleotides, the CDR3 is TGTTCCAGCAGCTTTTTCATGGGCGCAGGCACTGAAGCTTTCTTT. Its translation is CSSSFFMGAGTEAFF.